The clone carrying this T cell receptor beta chain was seen just once. Its antigen remains unknown. The length of the CDR3 is 13 residues. The V and J ends lost 5 bases and 4 bases respectively, with 11 bases between them. Germline values: CDR1 MDHEN, CDR2 SYDVKM. This sample is part of a study of immune heterogeneity within non-small cell lung tumors. Study-level results: Individual patients had largely distinct high-frequency T-cell receptor beta clonotypes. High-frequency clones unique to single sites coexisted with identical dominant CDR3 beta clonotypes that recurred across tumor sites within a patient.

CDR3 of TCR beta was amplified by multiplex PCR that used 32 V and 13 J primers. TCRdb ran MiXCR on the multiplex PCR reads and lists one entry per CDR3 protein. This sample has 21,000 or so distinct CDR3 sequences, with around 30% found just once. Bulk tumor genomic DNA served as template, at around 600 ng per sample. The authors collected several far-apart biopsies from each primary tumor during surgery. It was patients with untreated, newly diagnosed non-small cell lung cancer who underwent curative surgery. The sequence came from a man aged 35-49 years with non-small cell lung cancer. V usage is TRBV28 and J usage is TRBJ1-1; D is uncertain. Material: lung tumor tissue. The CDR3 reads CASSVQRSTEAFF. Written as DNA, the CDR3 is TGTGCCAGCAGTGTACAGAGGTCCACTGAAGCTTTCTTT.